What follows is one T cell receptor beta chain and its context. Its antigen remains unknown. The sample originates from a study of cytomegalovirus exposure and HLA in healthy donors. Broader study findings: Cytomegalovirus-associated TCR beta chains were listed, numbering some 180.

The CDR3 extends over 15 amino acids. Germline CDR1 SGHNT, CDR2 YYREEE (reference sequence). V lost 0 bases and J lost 5, with 14 bases in between. Primers included in the PCR were 60 Vbeta and 13 Jbeta primers. Assay used: immunoSEQ multiplex PCR; TCRdb lists only in-frame clones, some missing. The profile shows just under 95,000 clones, more than 75% of them singletons. The V and J genes are TRBV5-4 and TRBJ2-5, with D tentatively TRBD2 (7 bases). The sample consisted of PBMCs. The clonotype originates from a human donor in good health. CDR3 DNA sequence: TGTGCCAGCAGCTTGGTCGGGGGGCGGGGGGAGACCCAGTACTTC. It yields the protein CASSLVGGRGETQYF. The full variable domain, rest sourced from reference TRBV5-4 and TRBJ2-5, is ETGVTQSPTHLIKTRGQQVTLRCSSQSGHNTVSWYQQALGQGPQFIFQYYREEENGRGNFPPRFSGLQFPNYSSELNVNALELDDSALYLCASSLVGGRGETQYFGPGTRLLVL.